Included here is one T cell receptor beta chain sequence, with context. The data belong to a study of blood T cells in healthy people across ages. Each donor gave roughly 9.8 milliliters of peripheral blood. The CDR3 totals 16 residues. Germline CDR1 reads SGHTA; CDR2 reads FQGNSA. PCR was performed a second time for roughly 7 to 11 cycles using a sample-barcoded 5' primer and a J-beta primer mix. TCRdb independently ran MiXCR on the 5' RACE reads; one entry per CDR3 protein. The sample carries 500,000 to 600,000 distinct CDR3 sequences, about 26% recorded once. V gene TRBV7-2 combines with J gene TRBJ2-1; no clear D. The J call may be wrong; the DNA end is better matched by TRBJ2-7. This TCR was sampled from a woman aged 65 to 85 in good health. The sample taken for sequencing was blood. For the CDR3, the DNA is TGTGCCAGCAGCACACGCTCCCTTAGGATTTTGGACGAGCAGTACTTC. Amino acid sequence: CASSTRSLRILDEQYF.